Detailed here is one T cell receptor (beta chain). Its antigen is unidentified. A much larger clone lies a single base off, so this may be a read error. CDR3 length: 14 amino acids. The germline V gene encodes CDR1 SGHVS and CDR2 FQNEAQ. The use of previously described methods and listed TCR primers produced the bulk TCR libraries. TCRdb passed the PCR reads through MiXCR, listing each CDR3 protein once. The sample yields approximately 54,000 distinct CDR3 sequences, roughly 24% seen once. This entry belongs to a study of molecular identifiers for immune sequencing clone quantification. Study-wide findings and caveats: In naive cells, under 1% of molecules belonged to clones above 20 RNA copies, against over 98% in effector cells.

As CD8+CD4-CCR7+CD45RA+ cells, naive CD8 T cells were sorted. The sequenced material came from naive CD8+ T cells from blood, with Jurkat cell RNA spiked in. Subset in this sample: FACS-sorted CD8+CD4-CCR7+CD45RA+ naive T cells. The sequence was collected from a human donor in good health. Some libraries in this study had Jurkat cell RNA spiked in. The chain is built from TRBV7-8 and TRBJ2-7; TRBD1 agrees at 7 bases. The CDR3 coding sequence is TGTGCCAGCAGCTTAGCAGGGACAGACTACGGGCAGTACTTC. Translation gives CASSLAGTDYGQYF.